This T cell receptor (beta chain) derives from a study of radiation and T cells in renal cell carcinoma. The CDR3 sequence is 15 residues long. V was cut by 0 bases and J by 2 bases, with 12 bases left in between. Per the germline V gene, CDR1 is SGDLS and CDR2 is YYNGEE. Using immunoSEQ multiplex PCR, the repertoire was profiled, and TCRdb retains in-frame clones only, with some absent. The table has about 130,000 clones, 88% seen once; the top ten hold approximately 12%. The time point here: baseline pretreatment blood. Treatment denoted: 15 Gy SBRT to primary tumor, nephrectomy 4 weeks later. The V call is TRBV9, the J call TRBJ2-7; D is unclear. The sequencing used blood, collected from a patient whose treatment included radiotherapy and nephrectomy. This clonotype originated in a woman aged 50 to 60 with renal cell carcinoma. For the CDR3, the DNA is TGTGCCAGCAGCGTAGGATCAGGATTCCCCTACGAGCAGTACTTC. Translating it yields CASSVGSGFPYEQYF.